These 5 T cell receptor beta chains were sequenced from one sample in a study of T-cell reconstitution after alpha-beta-depleted transplantation in children. The TCRbeta library was prepared with unique molecular identifiers. TCRdb independently ran MiXCR on the PCR reads; one entry per CDR3 protein. The table lists 300,000 to 350,000 distinct CDR3 sequences, around 25% of them singletons. The specimen was PBMCs, mostly from graft donor cells, collected 180 days after TCRalphabeta/CD19-depleted stem cell transplant. The receptors here all came from a male patient between 10 and 17 years old who had a stem cell transplant for acute lymphoblastic leukemia, so the T cells may come from the graft donor.

This chain joins TRBV27 and TRBJ1-2; D not certain. Trimming pared 0 bases from V and 4 bases from J, leaving 9 bases between. The germline V gene encodes CDR1 MNHEY and CDR2 SMNVEV (reference sequence). This CDR3 spans 14 amino acids. The CDR3 loop is CASSLSVGSYGYTF. The DNA of the CDR3 is TGTGCCAGCAGTTTATCGGTCGGCTCCTATGGCTACACCTTC.

The rearrangement links TRBV18 to TRBJ2-3, with 12 bases identical to TRBD2. CDR1 is KGHSH and CDR2 is LQKENI in the germline V gene. V shed 4 bases and J 5 bases; nucleotides not matched to a gene: 4. The CDR3 length is 15 residues. CDR3 nucleotides: TGTGCCAGCTCACGAACTAGCGGGAGGTTAGATACGCAGTATTTT. Amino acid sequence: CASSRTSGRLDTQYF.

A few counts support this clonotype. CDR3 sequence reads: CASSPRVADTQYF. The CDR3 DNA is TGTGCCAGCTCACCCAGGGTCGCAGATACGCAGTATTTT. The J gene is TRBJ2-3, the V gene TRBV18; tentative D call: TRBD1 (5 bases). V was shortened by 3 bases and J by 4 bases, with 8 bases between the two germline ends. CDR1 is KGHSH, CDR2 LQKENI, per germline. The CDR3 length is 13 residues.

The chain employs TRBV10-2 and TRBJ2-1; 9 nucleotides match TRBD2. Germline CDR1 and CDR2: WSHSY and SAAADI. Trimming at V came to 2 bases and at J to 4 bases, leaving 3 bases not matched to a gene. This CDR3 spans 15 amino acids. The CDR3 coding sequence is TGCGCCAGCAGTGAGGCTAGCGGGGCGTACAATGAGCAGTTCTTC. Its translation is CASSEASGAYNEQFF.

This sequence joins TRBV4-1 and TRBJ1-1; perhaps TRBD1 as D (5 bases). Germline loops: CDR1 MGHRA, CDR2 YSYEKL. V lost 2 bases and J lost 5, with 12 bases in between. CDR3 length: 14 amino acids. CDR3: CASSQLREETEAFF. The CDR3 coding sequence is TGCGCCAGCAGCCAACTCAGGGAGGAGACTGAAGCTTTCTTT.